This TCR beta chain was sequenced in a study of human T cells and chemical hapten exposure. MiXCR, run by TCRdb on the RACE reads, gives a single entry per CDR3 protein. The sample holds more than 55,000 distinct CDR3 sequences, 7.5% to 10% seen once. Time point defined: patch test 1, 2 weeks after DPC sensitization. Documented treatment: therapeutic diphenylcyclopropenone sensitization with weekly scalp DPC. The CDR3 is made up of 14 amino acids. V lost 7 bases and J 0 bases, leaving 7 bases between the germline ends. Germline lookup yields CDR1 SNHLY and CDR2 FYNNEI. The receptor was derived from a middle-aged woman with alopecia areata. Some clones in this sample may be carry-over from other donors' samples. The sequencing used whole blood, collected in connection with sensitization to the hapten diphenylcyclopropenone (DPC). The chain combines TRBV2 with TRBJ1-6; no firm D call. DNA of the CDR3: TGTGCCAGCACCCGCAGCTCCTATAATTCACCCCTCCACTTT. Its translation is CASTRSSYNSPLHF.